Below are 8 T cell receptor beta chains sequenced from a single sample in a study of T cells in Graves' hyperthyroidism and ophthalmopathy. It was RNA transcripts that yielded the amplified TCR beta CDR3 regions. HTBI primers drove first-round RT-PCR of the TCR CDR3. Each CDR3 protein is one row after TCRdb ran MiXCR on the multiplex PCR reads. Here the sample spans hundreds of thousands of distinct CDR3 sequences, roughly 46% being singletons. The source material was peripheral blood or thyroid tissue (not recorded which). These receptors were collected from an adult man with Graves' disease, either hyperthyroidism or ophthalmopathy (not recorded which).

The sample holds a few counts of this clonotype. The CDR3 loop reads CATRLAGENTGELFF. In nucleotides, the CDR3 is TGTGCCACCCGACTAGCGGGGGAAAACACCGGGGAGCTGTTTTTT. This chain uses TRBV19 with TRBJ2-2; 12 bases fit TRBD2. The CDR3 runs 15 residues. V lost 10 bases and J lost 2; bases outside the gene matches: 5. Germline V gene data show CDR1 as LNHDA and CDR2 as SQIVND (reference sequence). Variable domain in full (rest from reference TRBV19 and TRBJ2-2): DGGITQSPKYLFRKEGQNVTLSCEQNLNHDAMYWYRQDPGQGLRLIYYSQIVNDFQKGDIAEGYSVSREKKESFPLTVTSAQKNPTAFYLCATRLAGENTGELFFGEGSRLTVL.

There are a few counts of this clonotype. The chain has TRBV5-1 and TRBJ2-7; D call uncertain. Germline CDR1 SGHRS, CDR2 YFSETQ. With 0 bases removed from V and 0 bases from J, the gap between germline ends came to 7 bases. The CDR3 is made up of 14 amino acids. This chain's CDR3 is CASSLVRSSYEQYF. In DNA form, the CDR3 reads TGCGCCAGCAGCTTGGTCAGGAGCTCCTACGAGCAGTACTTC.

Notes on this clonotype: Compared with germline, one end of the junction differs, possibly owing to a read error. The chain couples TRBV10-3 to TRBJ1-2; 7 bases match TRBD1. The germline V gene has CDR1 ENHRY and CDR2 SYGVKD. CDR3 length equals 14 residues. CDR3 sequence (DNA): TGTGCCAGCAGTTACGTAGGGGGCTCTTTTGGCTACACCTTC. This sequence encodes CASSYVGGSFGYTF.

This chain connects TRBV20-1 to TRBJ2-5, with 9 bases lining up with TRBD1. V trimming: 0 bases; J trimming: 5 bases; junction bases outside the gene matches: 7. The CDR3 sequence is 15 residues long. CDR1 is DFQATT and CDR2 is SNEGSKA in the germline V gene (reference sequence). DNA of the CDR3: TGCAGTGCTAGAGAGGAACAGGGGGCTCGGGAGACCCAGTACTTC. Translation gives CSAREEQGARETQYF.

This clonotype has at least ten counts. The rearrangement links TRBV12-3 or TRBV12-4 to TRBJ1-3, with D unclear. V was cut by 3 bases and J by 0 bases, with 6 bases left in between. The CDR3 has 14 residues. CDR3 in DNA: TGTGCCAGCAGTTTTAGGAACTCTGGAAACACCATATATTTT. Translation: CASSFRNSGNTIYF.

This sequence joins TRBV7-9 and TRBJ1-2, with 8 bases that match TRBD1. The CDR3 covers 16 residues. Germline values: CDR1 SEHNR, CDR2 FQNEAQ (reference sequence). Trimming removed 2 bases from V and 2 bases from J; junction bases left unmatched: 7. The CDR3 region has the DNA TGTGCCAGCAGCTTAATGACGGGACAGGTGAACTATGGCTACACCTTC. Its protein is CASSLMTGQVNYGYTF.

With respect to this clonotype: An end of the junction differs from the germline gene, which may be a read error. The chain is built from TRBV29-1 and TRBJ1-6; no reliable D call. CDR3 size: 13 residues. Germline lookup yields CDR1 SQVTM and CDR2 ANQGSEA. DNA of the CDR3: TGCAGCGTCGAAGGCTCTGGATCTTCACCCCTCCACTTT. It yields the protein CSVEGSGSSPLHF.

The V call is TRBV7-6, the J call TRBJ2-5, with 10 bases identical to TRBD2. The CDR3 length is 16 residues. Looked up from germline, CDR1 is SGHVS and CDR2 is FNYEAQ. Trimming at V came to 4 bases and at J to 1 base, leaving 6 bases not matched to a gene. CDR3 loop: CASSWPTSGLQETQYF. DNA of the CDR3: TGTGCCAGCAGCTGGCCGACTAGCGGGCTCCAAGAGACCCAGTACTTC. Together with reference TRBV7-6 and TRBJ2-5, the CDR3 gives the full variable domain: GAGVSQSPRYKVTKRGQDVALRCDPISGHVSLYWYRQALGQGPEFLTYFNYEAQQDKSGLPNDRFSAERPEGSISTLTIQRTEQRDSAMYRCASSWPTSGLQETQYFGPGTRLLVL.